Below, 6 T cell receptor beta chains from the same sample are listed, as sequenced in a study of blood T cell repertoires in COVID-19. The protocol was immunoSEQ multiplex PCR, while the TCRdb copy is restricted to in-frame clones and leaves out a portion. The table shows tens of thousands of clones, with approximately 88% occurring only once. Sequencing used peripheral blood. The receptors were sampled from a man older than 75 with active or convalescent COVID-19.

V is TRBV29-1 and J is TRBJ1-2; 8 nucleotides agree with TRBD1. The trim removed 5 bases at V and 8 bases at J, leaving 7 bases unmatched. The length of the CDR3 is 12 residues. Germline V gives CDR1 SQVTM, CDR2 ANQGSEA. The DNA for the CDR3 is TGCAGCGTTCCAGGGGGCCTCAGCGGCTACACCTTC. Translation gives CSVPGGLSGYTF.

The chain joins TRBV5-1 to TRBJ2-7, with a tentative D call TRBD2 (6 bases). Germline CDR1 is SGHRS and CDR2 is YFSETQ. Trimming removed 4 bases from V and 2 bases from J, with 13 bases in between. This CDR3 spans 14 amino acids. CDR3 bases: TGCGCCAGCAGCCCCCGGGGAGGCCCCTACGAGCAGTACTTC. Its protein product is CASSPRGGPYEQYF.

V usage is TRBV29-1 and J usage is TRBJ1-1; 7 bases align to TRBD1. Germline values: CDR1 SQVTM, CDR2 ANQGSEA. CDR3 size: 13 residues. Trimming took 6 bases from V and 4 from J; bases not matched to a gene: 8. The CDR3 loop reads CSVSTGLGTEAFF. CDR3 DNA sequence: TGCAGCGTCTCGACAGGGCTGGGCACTGAAGCTTTCTTT.

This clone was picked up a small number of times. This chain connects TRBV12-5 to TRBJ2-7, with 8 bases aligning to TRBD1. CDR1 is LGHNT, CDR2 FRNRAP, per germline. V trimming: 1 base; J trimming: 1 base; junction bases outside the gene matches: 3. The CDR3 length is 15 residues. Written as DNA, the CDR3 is TGTGCTAGTGGTTTGGGGACAGGGATATCCTACGAGCAGTACTTC. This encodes CASGLGTGISYEQYF.

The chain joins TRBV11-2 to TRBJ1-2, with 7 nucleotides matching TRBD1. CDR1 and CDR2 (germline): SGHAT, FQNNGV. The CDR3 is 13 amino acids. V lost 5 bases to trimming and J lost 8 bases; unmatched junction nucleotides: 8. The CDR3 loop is CASSLTGREGYTF. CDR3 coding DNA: TGTGCCAGCAGCCTGACAGGGCGAGAAGGCTACACCTTC.

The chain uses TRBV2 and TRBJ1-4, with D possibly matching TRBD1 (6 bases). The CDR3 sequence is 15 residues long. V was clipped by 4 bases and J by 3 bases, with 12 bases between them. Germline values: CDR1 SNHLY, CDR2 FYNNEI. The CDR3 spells CASSGVQGSNEKLFF. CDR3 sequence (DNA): TGTGCCAGCAGTGGTGTACAGGGATCTAATGAAAAACTGTTTTTT.